This entry lists 8 T cell receptor beta chains sequenced from one sample in a study of early T cells in non-severe SARS-CoV-2 infection (dated by TCRdb to the early 2020s). Libraries were prepared through 5' RACE. TCRdb records NextSeq 500 as the sequencer. TCRdb ran its own pipeline on the public reads, namely fastp trimming at Q25 and MiXCR clone calling, and kept in-frame beta chains. Rows matching on CDR3 protein sequence are summarized as one entry with the most common DNA and genes. In all, the sample holds tens of thousands of distinct CDR3 sequences, and over 9.5% of those were seen once. 5% to 7.5% of the sample rests with the top ten. What was sequenced was whole blood. These receptor sequences come from an adult who was a healthcare worker with PCR-confirmed SARS-CoV-2 infection or an uninfected control (not recorded which).

This chain connects TRBV27 to TRBJ1-1; D not resolved. The germline gives CDR1 MNHEY, CDR2 SMNVEV (reference sequence). V was pared by 4 bases and J by 0 bases, with 12 bases between. The CDR3 totals 15 residues. CDR3 amino acids: CASSSPPGVNTEAFF. CDR3 nucleotide sequence: TGTGCCAGCAGTTCCCCCCCAGGAGTGAACACTGAAGCTTTCTTT.

This clonotype has a count of ten or more. This chain joins TRBV2 and TRBJ2-5, with TRBD2 matching over 13 bases. The CDR3 runs 15 residues. Germline V CDR1 and CDR2: SNHLY, FYNNEI. Unmatched junction bases numbered 4, after V lost 5 bases and J lost 4 bases. The CDR3 spells CASSSLAGGGETQYF. The CDR3 nucleotides are TGTGCCAGCAGTTCACTAGCGGGAGGGGGAGAGACCCAGTACTTC.

The rearrangement uses TRBV19 and TRBJ2-1; D may be TRBD1 or TRBD2 (5 bases each). With 8 bases removed from V and 5 bases from J, the gap between germline ends came to 13 bases. Germline-derived CDR1 and CDR2 are LNHDA and SQIVND (reference sequence). The CDR3 sequence is 13 residues long. This CDR3 reads CASGWDRNNEQFF. Written as DNA, the CDR3 is TGTGCCAGTGGCTGGGACCGAAACAATGAGCAGTTCTTC.

V gene TRBV27 combines with J gene TRBJ2-2; D may match TRBD1 or TRBD2 (6 bases each). Trimming took off 5 bases at V and 7 bases at J, with 8 bases between the two ends. Germline CDR1 MNHEY, CDR2 SMNVEV (reference sequence). The CDR3 has 12 residues. CDR3 amino acids: CASSGGRGELFF. The CDR3 region has the DNA TGTGCCAGCAGTGGGGGGCGCGGGGAGCTGTTTTTT.

This clonotype was seen many times. The chain uses TRBV29-1 and TRBJ2-7; no clear D. Germline lookup yields CDR1 SQVTM and CDR2 ANQGSEA. With 4 bases removed from V and 0 bases from J, the gap between germline ends came to 16 bases. This CDR3 comprises 15 residues. CDR3 in amino acids: CSVVLFGVPSYEQYF. CDR3 in DNA: TGCAGCGTTGTTTTGTTTGGGGTTCCCTCCTACGAGCAGTACTTC.

This clonotype occurred many times. The chain is built from TRBV7-9 and TRBJ2-2; 11 nucleotides line up with TRBD2. The CDR3 runs 16 residues. V shed 4 bases, J shed 2 bases, and the junction held 3 bases outside the gene matches. Germline loops: CDR1 SEHNR, CDR2 FQNEAQ (reference sequence). CDR3 sequence reads: CASSSLAGVNTGELFF. The CDR3 coding sequence is TGTGCCAGCAGCTCACTAGCGGGAGTAAACACCGGGGAGCTGTTTTTT.

As for this clonotype: A clone one base away is much larger, so this may be a read error. The V gene is TRBV29-1, the J gene TRBJ2-7; unclear D gene. CDR3 length equals 11 residues. Germline V CDR1 and CDR2: SQVTM, ANQGSEA. Written as DNA, the CDR3 is TGCGGCGTGTCCGACGGCTACGAGCAGTACTTC. Its translation: CGVSDGYEQYF.

This clonotype was seen only a few times. The CDR3 loop reads CASSEFGGSSSYNEQFF. The CDR3, as DNA: TGTGCCAGCAGTGAATTTGGGGGGTCAAGCTCCTACAATGAGCAGTTCTTC. V and J are TRBV6-1 and TRBJ2-1; D is possibly TRBD2 (6 bases). This CDR3 spans 17 amino acids. V lost 2 bases to trimming and J lost 0 bases, with 14 bases between them. CDR1 is MNHNS, CDR2 SASEGT, per germline.